This T cell receptor (beta chain) was identified in a study of cytomegalovirus exposure and HLA in healthy donors. Study-wide results and limits: Later work associated roughly 15,000 TCR beta sequences with HLA alleles at 0.05 false discovery rate. Productive rates of about 87% or about 30% were seen for most TCR beta V segments in an earlier analysis. Investigators reported 150 to 200 TCR beta chains as tied to cytomegalovirus.

PCR used 60 Vbeta primers and 13 Jbeta primers. Authors' processing steps: The count from a later analysis was tens of millions of unique TCR beta chains, 9 million to 12 million of them shared. Profiled with immunoSEQ multiplex PCR; TCRdb holds only in-frame clones, not every one. The V and J calls and clone size were taken over from that table, and D and trimming were inferred from the DNA. The sample shows more than 140,000 clones, about four fifths of them seen only once. The CDR3 consists of 15 residues. Germline trimming cut 3 bases from V and 8 bases from J; bases unmatched to any gene: 5. In germline, CDR1 is SGHRS, CDR2 YFSETQ. Comments on this clone: Antigen specificity is unknown.

The receptor comes from a man between 25 and 39 years old in good health and CMV-seropositive. Source material: PBMCs. The rearrangement uses TRBV5-1 and TRBJ2-1, with 13 bases matching TRBD2. CDR3 nucleotide sequence: TGCGCCAGCAGCTATCGGACTAGCGGGAGCGATGAGCAGTTCTTC. This translates into CASSYRTSGSDEQFF.